The present entry profiles one T cell receptor (beta chain) with its context. This record comes from a study of molecular identifiers for immune sequencing clone quantification. Study details: Across replicate runs, RNA obtained from around 20,000 or 100,000 naive CD8 cells was divided into five, with four undergoing sequencing.

V was trimmed by 3 bases and J by 1 base, leaving 9 bases between them. Germline CDR1 is WSHSY and CDR2 is SAAADI. The CDR3 consists of 14 residues. Naive CD8 T cells were sorted, and the gate applied was CD8+CD4-CCR7+CD45RA+. Preparation methods for the bulk TCR libraries were those previously described, with listed TCR primers. MiXCR, run by TCRdb on the PCR reads, gives a single entry per CDR3 protein. Here the sample spans a few hundred thousand distinct CDR3 sequences, about 25% being singletons. This TCR derives from a human donor in good health. Some libraries in this study had Jurkat cell RNA spiked in. Sequencing input: naive CD8+ T cells from blood, with Jurkat cell RNA spiked in. Subset specified: FACS-sorted CD8+CD4-CCR7+CD45RA+ naive T cells. The J gene is TRBJ2-5, the V gene TRBV10-2; tentatively, D is TRBD2 (6 bases). The CDR3 nucleotides read TGCGCCAGCAGTGAAGGAGGGGCCCAAGAGACCCAGTACTTC. Its translation is CASSEGGAQETQYF.